The 19 T cell receptor beta chains below all came from one sample that was sequenced in a study of early T cells in non-severe SARS-CoV-2 infection. TCRdb re-called the 5' RACE reads through MiXCR, storing one row per CDR3 protein. The sample records tens of thousands of distinct CDR3 sequences, around 11% being singletons. Specimen: whole blood, collected at baseline. The origin of the receptors is an adult who was a healthcare worker with PCR-confirmed SARS-CoV-2 infection or an uninfected control (not recorded which).

The sample holds many counts of this clonotype. CDR3 protein: CASSPTRDRLETQYF. CDR3 sequence (DNA): TGTGCCAGCAGTCCAACGCGGGACAGGCTAGAGACCCAGTACTTC. J is TRBJ2-5 and V is TRBV12-3 or TRBV12-4, with 8 bases identical to TRBD1. This CDR3 region has 15 residues. Unmatched junction bases numbered 9, after V lost 5 bases and J lost 4 bases.

This clonotype was observed at least ten times. CDR3 DNA: TGTGCCAGCAGTCGACCGGGACAGGGGACCTACGAGCAGTACTTC. Translated, it gives CASSRPGQGTYEQYF. The chain joins TRBV6-2 or TRBV6-3 to TRBJ2-7, with 10 bases lining up with TRBD1. CDR1 MNHEY and CDR2 SVGEGT come from the germline V gene. The CDR3 has 15 amino acids. Trimming removed 5 bases from V and 2 bases from J; junction bases left unmatched: 6.

This clonotype occurred a few times. The gene calls are TRBV11-2 and TRBJ2-1; 8 bases align to TRBD1. The germline gives CDR1 SGHAT, CDR2 FQNNGV. Germline trimming cut 3 bases from V and 7 bases from J; bases unmatched to any gene: 5. This CDR3 contains 14 residues. The CDR3 region has the DNA TGTGCCAGCAGCTTGACAGGGGATTGGAATGAGCAGTTCTTC. It encodes CASSLTGDWNEQFF.

In this sample, this clonotype turned up a few times. V and J are TRBV20-1 and TRBJ1-1; unclear D gene. Germline lookup yields CDR1 DFQATT and CDR2 SNEGSKA (reference sequence). Between the trimmed V and J ends, which lost 1 base and 0 bases, there was a span of 6 bases. This CDR3 region has 13 residues. Here the CDR3 DNA reads TGCAGTGCTAGAGGAGCTCTGAACACTGAAGCTTTCTTT. Translated: CSARGALNTEAFF.

This clonotype was detected a few times. The rearrangement joins TRBV9 to TRBJ1-2; D is perhaps TRBD1 (5 bases). CDR3 size: 15 residues. The germline CDR1 and CDR2 sequences are SGDLS and YYNGEE. V was pared by 3 bases and J by 5 bases, with 17 bases between. CDR3 in amino acids: CASSAARVRGYGYTF. The CDR3 region has the DNA TGTGCCAGCAGCGCAGCCAGGGTACGGGGATATGGCTACACCTTC.

There are many counts of this clonotype. The rearrangement joins TRBV4-2 to TRBJ2-1; 8 bases line up with TRBD2. The ends lost 0 bases at V and 5 bases at J; junction bases unmatched: 12. CDR3 length equals 18 residues. Germline assignment: CDR1 LGHNA and CDR2 YNFKEQ. The CDR3 region has the DNA TGTGCCAGCAGCCAAGACGGGTACCTGGGACTAGGACACAATGAGCAGTTCTTC. This encodes CASSQDGYLGLGHNEQFF.

The rearrangement uses TRBV6-2 or TRBV6-3 and TRBJ2-1; TRBD2 aligns across 8 bases. The CDR3 has 15 residues. V shed 6 bases and J 7 bases; nucleotides not matched to a gene: 11. Germline V gene lookup returns CDR1 MNHEY and CDR2 SVGEGT. DNA for the CDR3: TGTGCCAGCAGATCACTCGGGGGGGCCTGGAATGAGCAGTTCTTC. Translated, it gives CASRSLGGAWNEQFF.

This clonotype was counted at least ten times. The rearrangement links TRBV7-2 to TRBJ2-7, with D perhaps TRBD1 (6 bases). Germline V CDR1 and CDR2: SGHTA, FQGNSA. The CDR3 is 14 residues long. Between the trimmed V and J ends, which lost 5 bases and 6 bases, there was a span of 17 bases. The CDR3 here is CASSPQGPPAEQYF. The DNA of the CDR3 is TGTGCCAGCAGCCCACAGGGTCCTCCGGCCGAGCAGTACTTC.

This clonotype was seen more than once but under ten times. CDR3 region: CAISESLDAYEQYF. CDR3 nucleotides: TGTGCCATCAGTGAGTCCCTGGACGCTTACGAGCAGTACTTC. V and J are TRBV10-3 and TRBJ2-7; D gene uncertain. The CDR3 consists of 14 residues. The germline CDR1 and CDR2 sequences are ENHRY and SYGVKD. The V gene lost 0 bases and the J gene lost 4 bases, with 10 bases spanning the gap.

The rearrangement joins TRBV18 to TRBJ1-1, with 7 bases matching TRBD1. CDR1 and CDR2 (germline): KGHSH, LQKENI. V was clipped by 3 bases and J by 11 bases; unmatched bases: 6. The CDR3 contains 12 residues. The CDR3 loop is CASSPDEGAAFF. In DNA, the CDR3 is TGTGCCAGCTCACCCGACGAGGGGGCGGCTTTCTTT.

This clonotype was seen many times. CDR3 sequence reads: CASSFGETQYF. The CDR3 DNA follows: TGTGCCAGCAGTTTTGGGGAGACCCAGTACTTC. The rearrangement joins TRBV12-3 or TRBV12-4 to TRBJ2-5; D ambiguous. Trimming took 3 bases from V and 5 from J, leaving 4 bases between them. The CDR3 consists of 11 residues.

There are many counts of this clonotype. The gene calls are TRBV11-2 and TRBJ1-1; D is ambiguous. The germline CDR1 and CDR2 sequences are SGHAT and FQNNGV. Trimming took off 6 bases at V and 0 bases at J, with 8 bases between the two ends. The CDR3 contains 13 residues. DNA of the CDR3: TGTGCCAGCAGGGCCCGGTTGAACACTGAAGCTTTCTTT. Protein sequence: CASRARLNTEAFF. Based on the CDR3 plus reference TRBV11-2 and TRBJ1-1, the full variable domain is EAGVAQSPRYKIIEKRQSVAFWCNPISGHATLYWYQQILGQGPKLLIQFQNNGVVDDSQLPKDRFSAERLKGVDSTLKIQPAKLEDSAVYLCASRARLNTEAFFGQGTRLTVV.

The gene calls are TRBV7-2 and TRBJ1-5, with D tentatively TRBD1 (5 bases). Germline CDR1 is SGHTA and CDR2 is FQGNSA. The V and J ends lost 3 bases and 2 bases respectively, with 8 bases between them. This CDR3 has 14 residues. CDR3 residues: CASSFQGGNQPQHF. Written as DNA, the CDR3 is TGTGCCAGCAGCTTCCAGGGCGGCAATCAGCCCCAGCATTTT.

The sample holds a few counts of this clonotype. The rearrangement joins TRBV2 to TRBJ2-1; D not resolved. The CDR3 length is 14 residues. The V gene's germline CDR1 is SNHLY and CDR2 FYNNEI. Trimming stripped 4 bases from V and 2 bases from J, with 9 bases between. CDR3: CASSGSIAYNEQFF. DNA for the CDR3: TGTGCCAGCAGTGGGTCTATTGCCTACAATGAGCAGTTCTTC.

The CDR3 DNA follows: TGTGCCACCGCGGGGGGCCCAAAAGAGACCCAGTACTTC. It encodes CATAGGPKETQYF. This chain joins TRBV28 and TRBJ2-5; 8 bases are a match to TRBD2. The trim removed 10 bases at V and 3 bases at J, leaving 7 bases unmatched. Germline V gene lookup returns CDR1 MDHEN and CDR2 SYDVKM. There are 13 residues in the CDR3. The full variable domain, with the rest looked up from reference TRBV28 and TRBJ2-5, is DVKVTQSSRYLVKRTGEKVFLECVQDMDHENMFWYRQDPGLGLRLIYFSYDVKMKEKGDIPEGYSVSREKKERFSLILESASTNQTSMYLCATAGGPKETQYFGPGTRLLVL.

This chain joins TRBV12-3 or TRBV12-4 and TRBJ2-2; 7 bases agree with TRBD2. V shed 6 bases and J 2 bases; nucleotides not matched to a gene: 6. The CDR3 sequence is 15 residues long. CDR3 sequence reads: CASRLASGNTGELFF. DNA of the CDR3: TGTGCCAGCAGGCTGGCTAGCGGAAACACCGGGGAGCTGTTTTTT.

This clonotype turned up a few times. V and J are TRBV6-2 or TRBV6-3 and TRBJ2-5, with a tentative D call TRBD2 (5 bases). V lost 0 bases and J 3 bases, leaving 17 bases between the germline ends. The CDR3 sequence is 17 residues long. The V gene's germline CDR1 is MNHEY and CDR2 SVGEGT. CDR3 DNA: TGTGCCAGCAGTTACTCCGGCTGGGCGGTCGGGGAAGAGACCCAGTACTTC. It yields the protein CASSYSGWAVGEETQYF.

This chain links TRBV5-1 with TRBJ2-2; the D is unclear. Germline V CDR1 and CDR2: SGHRS, YFSETQ. The germline V and J ends were trimmed by 5 bases and 0 bases, with 8 bases remaining between them. This CDR3 has 14 amino acids. The CDR3 sequence is CASRPGSNTGELFF. CDR3 DNA: TGCGCCAGCAGGCCAGGTTCGAACACCGGGGAGCTGTTTTTT.

There are many counts of this clonotype. The rearrangement joins TRBV6-2 or TRBV6-3 to TRBJ2-7; 7 nucleotides line up with TRBD1. J gave up 3 bases and V 10 bases, and 12 bases lay outside the gene matches. CDR3 length: 14 amino acids. Germline lookup yields CDR1 MNHEY and CDR2 SVGEGT. This CDR3 is CATTPGTAGYEQYF. CDR3 bases: TGTGCCACCACGCCCGGGACAGCAGGCTACGAGCAGTACTTC.